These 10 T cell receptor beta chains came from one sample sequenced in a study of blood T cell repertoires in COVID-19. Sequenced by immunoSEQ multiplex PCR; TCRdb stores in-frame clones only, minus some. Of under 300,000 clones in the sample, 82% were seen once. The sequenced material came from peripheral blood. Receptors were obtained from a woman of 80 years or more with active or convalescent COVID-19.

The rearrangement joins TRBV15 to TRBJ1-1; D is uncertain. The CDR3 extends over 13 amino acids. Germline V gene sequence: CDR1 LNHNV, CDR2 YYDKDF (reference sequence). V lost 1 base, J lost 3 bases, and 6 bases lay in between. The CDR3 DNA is TGTGCCACCAGCAGAGGACGGGACACTGAAGCTTTCTTT. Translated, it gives CATSRGRDTEAFF.

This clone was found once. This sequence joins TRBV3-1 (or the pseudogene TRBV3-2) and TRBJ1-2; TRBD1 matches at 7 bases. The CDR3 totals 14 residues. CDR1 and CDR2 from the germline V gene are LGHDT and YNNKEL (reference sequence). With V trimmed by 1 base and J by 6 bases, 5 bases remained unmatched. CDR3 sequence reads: CASSQAPGGDGYTF. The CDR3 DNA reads TGTGCCAGCAGCCAAGCACCAGGGGGTGATGGCTACACCTTC.

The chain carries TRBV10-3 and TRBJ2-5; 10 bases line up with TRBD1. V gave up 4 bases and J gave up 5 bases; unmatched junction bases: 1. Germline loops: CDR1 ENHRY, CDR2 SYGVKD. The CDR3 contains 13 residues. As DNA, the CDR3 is TGTGCCATCAGTGGGACAGGGGGTGAGACCCAGTACTTC. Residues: CAISGTGGETQYF.

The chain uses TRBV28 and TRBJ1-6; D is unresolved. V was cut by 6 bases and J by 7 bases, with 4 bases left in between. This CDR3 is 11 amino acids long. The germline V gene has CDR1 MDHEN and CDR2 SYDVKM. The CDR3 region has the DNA TGTGCCAGCAGACAAAATTCACCCCTCCACTTT. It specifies CASRQNSPLHF.

The CDR3 loop reads CATSDSPGQGRYGNEQFF. The CDR3, as DNA: TGTGCCACCAGTGATTCCCCGGGACAGGGGAGATATGGCAATGAGCAGTTCTTC. The rearrangement links TRBV24-1 to TRBJ2-1; TRBD1 matches at 10 bases. CDR3 length: 18 amino acids. The germline CDR1 and CDR2 sequences are KGHDR and SFDVKD. V was clipped by 2 bases and J by 6 bases; unmatched bases: 12.

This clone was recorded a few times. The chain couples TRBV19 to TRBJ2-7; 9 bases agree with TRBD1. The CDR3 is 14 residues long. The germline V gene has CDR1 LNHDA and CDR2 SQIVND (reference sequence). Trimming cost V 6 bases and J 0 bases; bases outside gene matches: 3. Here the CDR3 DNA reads TGTGCCAGTAGGAGGGACAGGGCCTCCTACGAGCAGTACTTC. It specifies CASRRDRASYEQYF.

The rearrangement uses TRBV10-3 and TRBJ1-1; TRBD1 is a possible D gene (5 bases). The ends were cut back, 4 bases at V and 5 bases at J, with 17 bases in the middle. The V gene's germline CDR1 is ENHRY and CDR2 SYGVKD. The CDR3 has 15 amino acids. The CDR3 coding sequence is TGTGCCATCAGTGTTTCGCTCGGGGGTCGGACTGAAGCTTTCTTT. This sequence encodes CAISVSLGGRTEAFF.

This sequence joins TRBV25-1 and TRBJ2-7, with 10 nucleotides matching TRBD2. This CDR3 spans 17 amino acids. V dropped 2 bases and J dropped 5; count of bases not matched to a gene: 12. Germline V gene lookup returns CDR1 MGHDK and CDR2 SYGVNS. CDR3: CASSELSGTSDLHEQYF. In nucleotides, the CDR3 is TGTGCCAGCAGTGAACTCTCCGGGACTAGCGACCTGCACGAGCAGTACTTC.

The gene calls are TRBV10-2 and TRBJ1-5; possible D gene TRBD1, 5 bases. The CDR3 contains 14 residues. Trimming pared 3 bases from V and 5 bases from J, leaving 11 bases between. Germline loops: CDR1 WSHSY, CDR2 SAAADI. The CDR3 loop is CASSDATADQPQHF. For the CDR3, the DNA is TGCGCCAGCAGTGACGCGACAGCAGATCAGCCCCAGCATTTT.

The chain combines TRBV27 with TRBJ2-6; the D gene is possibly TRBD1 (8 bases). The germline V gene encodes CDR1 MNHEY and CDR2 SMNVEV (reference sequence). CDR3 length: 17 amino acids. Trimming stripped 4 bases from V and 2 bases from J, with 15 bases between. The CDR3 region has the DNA TGTGCCAGCAGTTCTCACAGGGGGAGGGCTGGGGCCAACGTCCTGACTTTC. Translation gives CASSSHRGRAGANVLTF.